The 7 T cell receptor beta chains presented below share a single source sample, sequenced in a study of T cell changes during pregnancy in multiple sclerosis. Sequencing was performed with immunoSEQ multiplex PCR; in TCRdb, only in-frame clones are kept and a portion is missing. The table records 69,000 or so clones, around 92% of them present only once. The sequences come from peripheral blood, collected in the third trimester of pregnancy. Every receptor here comes from a female donor in good health, enrolled as a control in a pregnancy study.

This CDR3 is CASSRDSSNTGELFF. Here the CDR3 DNA reads TGCGCCAGCAGCCGGGACTCCTCGAACACCGGGGAGCTGTTTTTT. V gene TRBV5-1 combines with J gene TRBJ2-2; tentative D call: TRBD2 (6 bases). From germline, CDR1 is SGHRS and CDR2 YFSETQ. V lost 4 bases and J 0 bases, leaving 10 bases between the germline ends. CDR3 size: 15 residues.

The rearrangement joins TRBV7-8 to TRBJ2-2, with D tentatively TRBD1 (6 bases). Germline CDR1 SGHVS, CDR2 FQNEAQ. The V end lost 1 base, the J end lost 4 bases, and 10 bases lay between the germline ends. The CDR3 spans 15 residues. As DNA, the CDR3 is TGTGCCAGCAGCTTAGATACAGGGCTCACCGGGGAGCTGTTTTTT. It specifies CASSLDTGLTGELFF.

V and J are TRBV4-3 and TRBJ1-2; 8 bases line up with TRBD1. Germline loops: CDR1 LGHNA, CDR2 YSLEER. The CDR3 runs to 17 residues. Losses at the gene ends were 3 bases for V and 4 bases for J; bases not matched to a gene: 13. For the CDR3, the DNA is TGCGCCAGCAGCCAGGACAGGGAATGGTTACGCGGCTATGGCTACACCTTC. It codes for CASSQDREWLRGYGYTF.

Points on this clone: Other nucleotide sequences from this sample produce the same CDR3. This rearrangement joins TRBV11-3 to TRBJ2-1, with 8 bases fitting TRBD2. Germline-derived CDR1 and CDR2 are SGHNT and YENEEA. The CDR3 consists of 15 residues. The J segment lost 0 bases and the V segment lost 6 bases, leaving 4 bases of the junction unmatched. The DNA of the CDR3 is TGTGCCAGCAGTTTAAGCGGGAGCTCCTACAATGAGCAGTTCTTC. Translated: CASSLSGSSYNEQFF.

This chain links TRBV29-1 with TRBJ2-5; D may be TRBD1 (6 bases). The CDR3 totals 15 residues. Deletions cut 6 bases from V and 4 bases from J, with 21 bases between. The germline V gene encodes CDR1 SQVTM and CDR2 ANQGSEA. The CDR3 region is CSVYTAGVPGETQYF. The CDR3 nucleotides read TGCAGCGTCTACACCGCAGGGGTACCGGGAGAGACCCAGTACTTC. Full variable domain (rest looked up from reference TRBV29-1 and TRBJ2-5): SAVISQKPSRDICQRGTSLTIQCQVDSQVTMMFWYRQQPGQSLTLIATANQGSEATYESGFVIDKFPISRPNLTFSTLTVSNMSPEDSSIYLCSVYTAGVPGETQYFGPGTRLLVL.

The V call is TRBV4-2, the J call TRBJ2-1; possible D gene TRBD1, 5 bases. This CDR3 contains 15 residues. Looked up from germline, CDR1 is LGHNA and CDR2 is YNFKEQ. The ends were cut back, 4 bases at V and 0 bases at J, with 10 bases in the middle. The CDR3 loop reads CASSRGESSYNEQFF. DNA of the CDR3: TGTGCCAGCAGCCGGGGCGAGAGCTCCTACAATGAGCAGTTCTTC.

With regard to this clone: Additional DNA sequences in this sample encode the identical CDR3. This sequence joins TRBV28 and TRBJ2-3; D perhaps matches TRBD2 (5 bases). This CDR3 is built from 12 residues. V lost 6 bases and J lost 6, with 10 bases in between. Germline values: CDR1 MDHEN, CDR2 SYDVKM. CDR3 in DNA: TGTGCCAGCAGCCCCCGAGGGGATACGCAGTATTTT. It yields the protein CASSPRGDTQYF.